This T cell receptor beta chain was found in a study of T cells in Graves' hyperthyroidism and ophthalmopathy. Amplification of TCR beta CDR3 regions was performed using RNA transcripts as template. During a first-round RT-PCR of the TCR CDR3, the HTBI primer set was used. One entry per CDR3 protein results from TCRdb running MiXCR on the multiplex PCR reads. This table has around 800,000 distinct CDR3 sequences, 38% appearing once. V shed 7 bases, J shed 5 bases, and the junction held 6 bases outside the gene matches. CDR1 MNHEY and CDR2 SVGAGI come from the germline V gene. The CDR3 covers 13 residues. This clonotype was counted only a few times.

Sample: blood. This clonotype was obtained from a man younger than 35 with Graves' hyperthyroidism. The gene calls are TRBV6-5 and TRBJ1-1, with 8 bases identical to TRBD1. CDR3 nucleotides: TGTGCCAGCACCGGACAGGGATGTACTGAAGCTTTCTTT. It yields the protein CASTGQGCTEAFF.